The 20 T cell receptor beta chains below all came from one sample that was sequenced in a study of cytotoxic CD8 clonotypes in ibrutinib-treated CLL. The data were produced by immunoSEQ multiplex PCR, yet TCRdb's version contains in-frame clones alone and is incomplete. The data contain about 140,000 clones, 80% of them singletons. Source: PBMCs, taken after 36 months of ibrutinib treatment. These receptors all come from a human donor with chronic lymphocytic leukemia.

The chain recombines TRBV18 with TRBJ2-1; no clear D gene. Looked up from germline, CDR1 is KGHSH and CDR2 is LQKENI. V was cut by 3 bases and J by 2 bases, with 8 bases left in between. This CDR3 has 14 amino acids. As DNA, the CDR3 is TGTGCCAGCTCACCCTCGGCCACCTACAATGAGCAGTTCTTC. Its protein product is CASSPSATYNEQFF.

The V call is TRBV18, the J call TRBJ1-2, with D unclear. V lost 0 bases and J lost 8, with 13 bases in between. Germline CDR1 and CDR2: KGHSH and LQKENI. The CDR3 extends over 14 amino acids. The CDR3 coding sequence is TGTGCCAGCTCACCACCGGGAATCGGAGGGGGCTACACCTTC. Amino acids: CASSPPGIGGGYTF.

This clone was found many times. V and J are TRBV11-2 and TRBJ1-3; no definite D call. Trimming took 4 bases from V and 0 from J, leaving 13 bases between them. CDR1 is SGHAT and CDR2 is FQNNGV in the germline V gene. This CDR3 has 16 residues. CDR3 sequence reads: CASSSRTDLSGNTIYF. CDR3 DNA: TGTGCCAGCAGCTCCAGAACCGACCTCTCTGGAAACACCATATATTTT.

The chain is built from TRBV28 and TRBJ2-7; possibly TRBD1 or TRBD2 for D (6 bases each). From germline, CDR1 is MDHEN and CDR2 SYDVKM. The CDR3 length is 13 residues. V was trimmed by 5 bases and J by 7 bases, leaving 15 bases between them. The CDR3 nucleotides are TGTGCCAGCAGTGGTTGGGGGGCTGGAGAGCAGTACTTC. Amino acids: CASSGWGAGEQYF.

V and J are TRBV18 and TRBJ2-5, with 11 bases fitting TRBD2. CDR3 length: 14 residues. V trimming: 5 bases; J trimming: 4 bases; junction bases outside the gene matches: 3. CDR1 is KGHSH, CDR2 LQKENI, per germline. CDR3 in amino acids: CASSSGLAGETQYF. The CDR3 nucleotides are TGTGCCAGCTCATCCGGACTAGCGGGAGAGACCCAGTACTTC.

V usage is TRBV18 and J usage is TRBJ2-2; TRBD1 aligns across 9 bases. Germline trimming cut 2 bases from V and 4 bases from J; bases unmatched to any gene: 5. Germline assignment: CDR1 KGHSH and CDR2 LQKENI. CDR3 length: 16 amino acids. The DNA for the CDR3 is TGTGCCAGCTCACCAACGGGACAGGGAGGCACCGGGGAGCTGTTTTTT. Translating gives CASSPTGQGGTGELFF.

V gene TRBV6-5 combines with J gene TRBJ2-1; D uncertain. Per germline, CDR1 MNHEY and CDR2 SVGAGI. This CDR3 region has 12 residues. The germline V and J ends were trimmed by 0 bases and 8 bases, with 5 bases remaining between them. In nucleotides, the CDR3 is TGTGCCAGCAGTTACTCGGGTCATGAGCAGTTCTTC. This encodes CASSYSGHEQFF.

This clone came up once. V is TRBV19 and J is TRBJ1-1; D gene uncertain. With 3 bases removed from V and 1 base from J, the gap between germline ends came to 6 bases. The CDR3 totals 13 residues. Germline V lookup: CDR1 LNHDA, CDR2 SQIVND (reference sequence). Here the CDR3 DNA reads TGTGCCAGTAGTATTTGGGAGAACACTGAAGCTTTCTTT. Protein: CASSIWENTEAFF.

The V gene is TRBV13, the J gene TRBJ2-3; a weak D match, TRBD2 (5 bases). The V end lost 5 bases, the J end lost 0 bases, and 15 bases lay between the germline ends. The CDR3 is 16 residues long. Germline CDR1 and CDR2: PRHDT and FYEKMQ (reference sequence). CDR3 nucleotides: TGTGCCAGCAGCCTAGTGGGAGTTCGGAGCACAGATACGCAGTATTTT. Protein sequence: CASSLVGVRSTDTQYF.

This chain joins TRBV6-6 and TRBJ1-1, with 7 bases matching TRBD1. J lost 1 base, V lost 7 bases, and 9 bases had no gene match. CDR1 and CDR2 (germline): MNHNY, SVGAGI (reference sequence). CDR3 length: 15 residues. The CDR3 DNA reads TGTGCCAGCAAAACTGGAGGGGGCGCGAACACTGAAGCTTTCTTT. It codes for CASKTGGGANTEAFF.

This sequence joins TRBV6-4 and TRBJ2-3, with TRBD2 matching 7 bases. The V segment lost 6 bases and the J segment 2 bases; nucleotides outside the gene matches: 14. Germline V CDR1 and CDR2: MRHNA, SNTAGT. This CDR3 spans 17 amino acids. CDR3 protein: CASSNQIGLAATDTQYF. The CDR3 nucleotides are TGTGCCAGCAGCAACCAAATTGGGCTAGCGGCCACAGATACGCAGTATTTT.

CDR3 DNA sequence: TGTGCCAGCAGCTTGGGTTGGCGGGAGTCCTACGAGCAGTACTTC. Translating gives CASSLGWRESYEQYF. V usage is TRBV5-4 and J usage is TRBJ2-7; 7 nucleotides match TRBD2. CDR1 is SGHNT, CDR2 YYREEE, per germline (reference sequence). This CDR3 has 15 amino acids. V trimming: 0 bases; J trimming: 1 base; junction bases outside the gene matches: 4.

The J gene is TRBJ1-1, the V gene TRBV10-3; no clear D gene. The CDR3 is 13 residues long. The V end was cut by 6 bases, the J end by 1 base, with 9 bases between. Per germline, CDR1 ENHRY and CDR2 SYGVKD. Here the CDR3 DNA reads TGTGCCATCAGGGAACAGACGAACACTGAAGCTTTCTTT. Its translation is CAIREQTNTEAFF.

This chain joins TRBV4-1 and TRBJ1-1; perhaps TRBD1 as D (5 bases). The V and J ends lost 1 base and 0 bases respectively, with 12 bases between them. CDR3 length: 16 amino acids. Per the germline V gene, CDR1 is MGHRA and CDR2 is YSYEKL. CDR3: CASSQGSLTVNTEAFF. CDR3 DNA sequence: TGCGCCAGCAGCCAAGGGTCGTTGACAGTGAACACTGAAGCTTTCTTT.

This CDR3 reads CASKEEGGGYGYTF. CDR3 coding DNA: TGTGCCAGCAAAGAAGAGGGTGGGGGCTATGGCTACACCTTC. The rearrangement joins TRBV7-2 to TRBJ1-2; D might be TRBD1 (5 bases). Germline-derived CDR1 and CDR2 are SGHTA and FQGNSA. V was trimmed by 7 bases and J by 4 bases, leaving 16 bases between them. CDR3 length: 14 residues.

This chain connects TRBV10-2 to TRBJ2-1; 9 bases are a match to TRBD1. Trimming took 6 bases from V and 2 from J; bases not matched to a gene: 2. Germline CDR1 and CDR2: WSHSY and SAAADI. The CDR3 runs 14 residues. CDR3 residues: CASRGTGTYNEQFF. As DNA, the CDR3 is TGCGCCAGCAGGGGGACAGGGACCTACAATGAGCAGTTCTTC.

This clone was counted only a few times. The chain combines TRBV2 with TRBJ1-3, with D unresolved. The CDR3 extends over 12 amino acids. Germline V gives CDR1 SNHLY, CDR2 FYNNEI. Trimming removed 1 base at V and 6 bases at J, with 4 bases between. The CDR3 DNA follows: TGTGCCAGCAGTGAAGGTGTAAACACCATATATTTT. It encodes CASSEGVNTIYF.

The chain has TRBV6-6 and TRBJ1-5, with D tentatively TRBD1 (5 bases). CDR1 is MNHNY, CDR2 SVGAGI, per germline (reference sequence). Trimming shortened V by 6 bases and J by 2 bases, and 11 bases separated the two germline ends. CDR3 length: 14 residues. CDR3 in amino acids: CASSQGIGNQPQHF. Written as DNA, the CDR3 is TGTGCCAGCAGCCAGGGAATCGGCAATCAGCCCCAGCATTTT.

In DNA, the CDR3 is TGTGCCAGCAAAAGGGACTGGATAAACACCGGGGAGCTGTTTTTT. Its translation: CASKRDWINTGELFF. The J gene is TRBJ2-2, the V gene TRBV6-5; D might be TRBD2 (6 bases). Germline-derived CDR1 and CDR2 are MNHEY and SVGAGI. The CDR3 is made up of 15 amino acids. Trimming took off 7 bases at V and 2 bases at J, with 14 bases between the two ends.

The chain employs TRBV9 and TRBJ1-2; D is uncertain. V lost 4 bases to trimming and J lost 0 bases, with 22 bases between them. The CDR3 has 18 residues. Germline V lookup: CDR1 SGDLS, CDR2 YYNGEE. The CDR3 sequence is CASSLSPRVEETNYGYTF. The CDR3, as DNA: TGTGCCAGCAGCCTCTCTCCGAGAGTCGAAGAGACTAACTATGGCTACACCTTC.